The table lists the clone carrying this T cell receptor beta chain with a few counts. What it recognizes is unknown. Generation of TCR cDNA used 5'RACE template switching (which added a universal primer site and UMIs). TCRdb re-analysed the 5' RACE reads in MiXCR, keeping a single row per CDR3 protein. The sample lists approximately 550,000 distinct CDR3 sequences; about 19% were seen once. The data were taken from a study of T cells after yellow fever vaccination. Findings and caveats of the study: Reappearance after the booster was observed for most primary-vaccination clones (about 96% CD4, roughly 90% CD8). Abundant contaminating clonotypes from the bulk population could appear in FACS-sorted repertoires. Researchers report a weaker secondary response that nonetheless peaked faster, day 5 versus 15.

Trimming took 3 bases from V and 5 from J; bases not matched to a gene: 10. CDR1 and CDR2 (germline): SGHAT, FQNNGV. CDR3 length equals 18 residues. The sample was PBMCs, taken 15 days after the yellow fever booster vaccination. J is TRBJ2-7 and V is TRBV11-2; 16 nucleotides align to TRBD2. The clonotype was recovered from a man aged 30-40 years who received the YFV17D yellow fever vaccine. The DNA for the CDR3 is TGTGCCAGCAGCTTGGGGGTGGGGACTAGCGGGAGGGCCCACGAGCAGTACTTC. Protein product: CASSLGVGTSGRAHEQYF.